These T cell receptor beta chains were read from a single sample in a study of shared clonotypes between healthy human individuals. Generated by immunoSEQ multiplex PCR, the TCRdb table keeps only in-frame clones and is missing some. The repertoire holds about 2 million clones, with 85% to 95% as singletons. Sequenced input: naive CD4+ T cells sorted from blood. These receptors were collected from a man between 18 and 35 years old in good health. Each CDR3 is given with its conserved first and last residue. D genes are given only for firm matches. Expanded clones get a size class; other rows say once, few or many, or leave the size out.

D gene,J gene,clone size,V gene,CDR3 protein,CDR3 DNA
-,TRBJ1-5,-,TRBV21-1,CASRRDPAVYQPQHF,TGTGCCAGCCGCCGGGACCCAGCGGTTTATCAGCCCCAGCATTTT
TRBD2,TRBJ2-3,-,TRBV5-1,CASSFPTSVSTDTQYF,TGCGCCAGCAGCTTCCCGACTAGCGTCAGCACAGATACGCAGTATTTT
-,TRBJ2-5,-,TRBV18,CASSPTEETQYF,TGTGCCAGCTCACCAACTGAAGAGACCCAGTACTTC
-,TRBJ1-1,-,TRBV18,CASSEGTGTEAFF,TGTGCCAGCTCGGAAGGGACGGGCACTGAAGCTTTCTTT
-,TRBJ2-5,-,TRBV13,CASSPSRLMTQYF,TGTGCCAGCAGTCCCAGTCGTCTCATGACCCAGTACTTC
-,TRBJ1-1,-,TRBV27,CASSFRISTEAFF,TGTGCCAGCAGTTTCCGCATTAGCACTGAAGCTTTCTTT
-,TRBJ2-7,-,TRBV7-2,CASSLGTLEQYF,TGTGCCAGCAGCTTGGGCACCCTCGAGCAGTACTTC
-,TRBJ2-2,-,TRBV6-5,CASSYSNRGTGELFF,TGTGCCAGCAGTTACTCGAATAGGGGTACCGGGGAGCTGTTTTTT
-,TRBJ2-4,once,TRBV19,CACSIGSPSLAKNIQYF,TGTGCCTGTAGTATAGGTTCGCCTTCTCTAGCCAAAAACATTCAGTACTTC
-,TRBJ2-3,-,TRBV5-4,CASSFWSGTDTQYF,TGTGCCAGCAGCTTTTGGTCCGGGACAGATACGCAGTATTTT
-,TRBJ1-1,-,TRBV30,CAWSQRITEAFF,TGTGCCTGGAGTCAGAGAATCACTGAAGCTTTCTTT
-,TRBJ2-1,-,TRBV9,CASSVVGAQQFF,TGTGCCAGCAGCGTAGTAGGGGCCCAGCAGTTCTTC
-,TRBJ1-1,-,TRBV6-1,CATGRGNTEAFF,TGTGCCACGGGAAGGGGGAACACTGAAGCTTTCTTT
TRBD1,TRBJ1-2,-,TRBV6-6,CASRQGEGHYGYTF,TGTGCCAGCAGGCAGGGGGAAGGGCACTATGGCTACACCTTC
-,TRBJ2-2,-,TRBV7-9,CASRSRTGELFF,TGTGCCAGCAGGTCGAGAACCGGGGAGCTGTTTTTT
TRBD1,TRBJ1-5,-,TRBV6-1,CASTHTGVSNQPQHF,TGTGCCAGCACCCATACAGGGGTGAGCAATCAGCCCCAGCATTTT
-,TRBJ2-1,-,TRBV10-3,CAISELGEQFF,TGTGCCATCAGTGAGTTGGGGGAGCAGTTCTTC
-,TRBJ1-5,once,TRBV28,CASIQGNQPQHF,TGTGCCAGCATCCAGGGCAATCAGCCCCAGCATTTT
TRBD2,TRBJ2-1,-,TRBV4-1,CASSHSGSYVYNEQFF,TGCGCCAGCAGCCATAGCGGGTCTTACGTCTACAATGAGCAGTTCTTC
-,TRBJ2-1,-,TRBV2,CASSRLPSSYNEQFF,TGTGCCAGCAGTCGACTACCGAGCTCCTACAATGAGCAGTTCTTC
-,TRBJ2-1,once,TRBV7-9,CASSSIPRDNEQFF,TGTGCCAGCAGCTCCATCCCCCGGGACAATGAGCAGTTCTTC
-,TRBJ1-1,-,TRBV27,CASSLSGVTEAFF,TGTGCCAGCAGTTTATCCGGGGTTACTGAAGCTTTCTTT
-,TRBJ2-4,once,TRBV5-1,CASSLGETGFKNIQYF,TGCGCCAGCAGCTTGGGGGAAACAGGGTTCAAAAACATTCAGTACTTC
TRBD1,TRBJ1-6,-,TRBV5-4,CASSAQQGASNSPLHF,TGTGCCAGCAGCGCCCAACAGGGGGCGAGTAATTCACCCCTCCACTTT
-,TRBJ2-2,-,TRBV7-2,CASSFVGWTGELFF,TGTGCCAGCAGCTTTGTGGGGTGGACCGGGGAGCTGTTTTTT
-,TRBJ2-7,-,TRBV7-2,CASSLEFQYEQYF,TGTGCCAGCAGCTTAGAATTTCAGTACGAGCAGTACTTC
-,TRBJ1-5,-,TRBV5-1,CASSLGPGGPQPQHF,TGCGCCAGCAGCTTGGGACCGGGCGGCCCTCAGCCCCAGCATTTT
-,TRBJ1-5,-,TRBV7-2,CASSLNANPNQPQHF,TGTGCCAGCAGCTTAAACGCTAACCCGAATCAGCCCCAGCATTTT
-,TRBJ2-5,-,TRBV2,CASMAGTGSETQYF,TGTGCCAGCATGGCTGGAACGGGATCGGAGACCCAGTACTTC
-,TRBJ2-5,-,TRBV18,CASSPSVQQETQYF,TGTGCCAGCTCACCATCGGTGCAGCAAGAGACCCAGTACTTC
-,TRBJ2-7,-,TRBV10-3,CAISDWGRDGTVKYEQYF,TGTGCCATCAGTGATTGGGGGAGGGATGGGACAGTCAAATACGAGCAGTACTTC
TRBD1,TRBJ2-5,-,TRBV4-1,CASSQAGGQGQETQYF,TGCGCCAGCAGCCAAGCCGGGGGACAGGGACAAGAGACCCAGTACTTC
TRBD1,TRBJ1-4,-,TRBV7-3,CASSNRPRGREKLFF,TGTGCCAGCAGTAATCGACCCAGGGGGCGTGAAAAACTGTTTTTT
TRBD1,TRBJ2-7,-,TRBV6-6,CASSNPGQTSYEQYF,TGTGCCAGCAGTAATCCGGGACAGACCTCCTACGAGCAGTACTTC
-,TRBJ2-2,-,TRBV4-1,CASSHRISLGSQDTGELFF,TGCGCCAGCAGCCACCGAATCTCACTCGGGAGTCAGGACACCGGGGAGCTGTTTTTT
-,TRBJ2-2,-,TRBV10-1,CASRKTLNTGELFF,TGCGCCAGCAGAAAGACTCTGAACACCGGGGAGCTGTTTTTT
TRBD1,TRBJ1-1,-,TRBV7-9,CASSPGDRGWGTEAFF,TGTGCCAGCAGCCCCGGGGACAGGGGATGGGGCACTGAAGCTTTCTTT
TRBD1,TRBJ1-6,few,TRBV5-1,CASSVGTENNSPLHF,TGCGCCAGCAGCGTTGGGACAGAAAATAATTCACCCCTCCACTTT
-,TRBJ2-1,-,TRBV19,CASSPDPLGGPFF,TGTGCCAGTAGTCCCGACCCCCTCGGAGGACCGTTCTTC
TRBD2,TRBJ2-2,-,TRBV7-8,CASSLASGRATGELFF,TGTGCCAGCAGCTTAGCGTCAGGGAGGGCCACCGGGGAGCTGTTTTTT
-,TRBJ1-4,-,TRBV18,CASSPSAANEKLFF,TGTGCCAGCTCACCATCAGCAGCAAATGAAAAACTGTTTTTT
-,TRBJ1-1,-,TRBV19,CASSQGGSRVAEAFF,TGTGCCAGTAGTCAAGGAGGCTCTCGGGTAGCTGAAGCTTTCTTT
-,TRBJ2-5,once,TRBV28,CASSLAAGAGQGIETQYF,TGTGCCAGCAGTTTAGCGGCAGGGGCCGGCCAGGGCATAGAGACCCAGTACTTC
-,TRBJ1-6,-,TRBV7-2,CASSLGVQGPAYNSPLHF,TGTGCCAGCAGCTTAGGGGTTCAGGGCCCGGCCTATAATTCACCCCTCCACTTT
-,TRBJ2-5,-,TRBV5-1,CASSPWGFQETQYF,TGCGCCAGCAGCCCCTGGGGGTTCCAAGAGACCCAGTACTTC
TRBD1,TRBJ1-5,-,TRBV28,CASRPTGVSQPQHF,TGTGCCAGCAGGCCCACAGGGGTAAGTCAGCCCCAGCATTTT
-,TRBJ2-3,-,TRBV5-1,CASSLSIPTDTQYF,TGCGCCAGCAGCTTAAGCATACCCACAGATACGCAGTATTTT
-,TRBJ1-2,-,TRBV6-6,CASSFDKTNYGYTF,TGTGCCAGCAGTTTTGACAAAACCAACTATGGCTACACCTTC
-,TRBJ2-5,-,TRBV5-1,CASSLQAKGETQHF,TGCGCCAGCAGCTTACAGGCAAAAGGAGAGACCCAGCACTTC
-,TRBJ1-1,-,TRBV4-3,CASSPMGGGTEAFF,TGCGCCAGCAGCCCGATGGGGGGAGGGACTGAAGCTTTCTTT
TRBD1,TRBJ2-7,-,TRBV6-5,CASSQGQAYEQYF,TGTGCCAGCAGCCAAGGACAGGCCTACGAGCAGTACTTC
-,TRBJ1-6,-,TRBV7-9,CASSPNGLDNSPLHF,TGTGCCAGCAGCCCGAACGGGCTGGACAATTCACCCCTCCACTTT
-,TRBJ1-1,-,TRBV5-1,CASSLAVEVYTEAFF,TGCGCCAGCAGCTTGGCGGTGGAGGTCTACACTGAAGCTTTCTTT